The text below deals with one T cell receptor (beta chain). The antigen remains undetermined. This sample is part of a study of T cell responses to AZD1222 COVID-19 vaccine. V lost 8 bases, J lost 3 bases, and 14 bases lay in between. This CDR3 spans 13 amino acids. CDR1 is SNHLY and CDR2 is FYNNEI in the germline V gene. Study-level points and caveats: Clonal diversity was possibly underestimated, and the donors were mostly white British, with more females. Reports indicate that nearly half of spike-specific TCRs are directed at unmutated variant regions.

Assay used: immunoSEQ multiplex PCR; TCRdb lists only in-frame clones, some missing. Among roughly 180,000 clones listed, just under 95% were seen once. This material consisted of peripheral blood, taken 28 days after the second dose of the MenACWY control vaccine. The TCR originated in an adult who received the MenACWY meningococcal vaccine as a control. This rearrangement joins TRBV2 to TRBJ2-7, with D possibly matching TRBD1 (6 bases). The CDR3 region has the DNA TGTGCCAGCGGAAGCACAGGGAGCTACGAGCAGTACTTC. It yields the protein CASGSTGSYEQYF.